This T cell receptor (beta chain) was sequenced in a study of blood T cell repertoires in COVID-19 (dated by TCRdb to about 2020). Context from the whole study: The collaborator samples originated in the United States, Italy and Spain and spanned the acute and convalescent phases of COVID-19. The samples were drawn from the first 160 participants of the ongoing ImmuneRACE study and from 1,200 or so subjects provided by 6 global collaborators. Where available, HLA class I and class II types were taken from metadata supplied by the sample provider and were not determined by assay-based typing. The material from the prospective study consisted of cDNA or gDNA derived from T cells, B-cell-depleted T cells, or PBMCs. Deeply sampled blood TCRbeta repertoires from subjects exposed to, actively infected with, or recovered from COVID-19 were included in the dataset. The repertoires were released in a freely available public database intended as a resource for research on the immune response to SARS-CoV-2. Sample metadata almost always included a de-identified subject ID, COVID-19 status, age in years and sex.

The trim is 6 bases for V and 8 bases for J, with a gap of 13 bases between the germline ends. The CDR3 numbers 11 residues from cysteine through phenylalanine. Only the CDR3 region is kept as DNA, spanning 33 bases read in frame from base 1. The germline V gene yields SQVTM for CDR1 and ANQGSEA for CDR2. Worth noting for this clone: There is no known antigen for this receptor. No base quality information exists; no much larger clone differs at one position.

The collaborating institutions used their own protocols to collect whole blood in K2EDTA tubes. For TCRbeta analysis, collaborators shipped samples in one of three forms: frozen whole blood, isolated PBMCs, or DNA extracted from either of those sample types. Paper-wide results and their limitations: How much clinical and demographic metadata was included differed by source and by participant, and the metadata was provided uncurated.

TCRbeta CDR3 regions were amplified from genomic DNA using the immunoSEQ Assay, a bias-controlled multiplex PCR. In the original analysis: The number of nucleated cells in each sample was estimated by amplification of reference gene primers within the assay. To quantify the absolute abundance of each unique TCRbeta CDR3 rearrangement, sequence reads were collapsed and filtered. Productive Simpson clonality was computed per sample as the square root of Simpson's diversity index over productive rearrangements. Here the immuneACCESS table is served through TCRdb, limited to in-frame sequences with V and J called. Missing clones are a known gap in these copies; in checked studies unresolved V genes cover under half, and the rest lacks a known reason. D and trimming come from the DNA, and the V and J calls and clone size come from that table. The sample table contains roughly 200,000 clones; only one count was recorded for over 75% of them. The ten largest clones add up to more than 2.5% of the sample.

Recombination linked TRBV29-1 to TRBJ1-1; no D gene call is confident. The sequencing sample was made of peripheral blood. The TCR originated in a man between 60 and 75 years old with acute or convalescent COVID-19. The sequenced DNA is TGCAGCGTGGGCTCGTTCGAGGAAGCTTTCTTT. It translates as CSVGSFEEAFF. Extended through the reference TRBV29-1 and TRBJ1-1 proteins, this CDR3 yields the full variable domain: SAVISQKPSRDICQRGTSLTIQCQVDSQVTMMFWYRQQPGQSLTLIATANQGSEATYESGFVIDKFPISRPNLTFSTLTVSNMSPEDSSIYLCSVGSFEEAFFGQGTRLTVV.